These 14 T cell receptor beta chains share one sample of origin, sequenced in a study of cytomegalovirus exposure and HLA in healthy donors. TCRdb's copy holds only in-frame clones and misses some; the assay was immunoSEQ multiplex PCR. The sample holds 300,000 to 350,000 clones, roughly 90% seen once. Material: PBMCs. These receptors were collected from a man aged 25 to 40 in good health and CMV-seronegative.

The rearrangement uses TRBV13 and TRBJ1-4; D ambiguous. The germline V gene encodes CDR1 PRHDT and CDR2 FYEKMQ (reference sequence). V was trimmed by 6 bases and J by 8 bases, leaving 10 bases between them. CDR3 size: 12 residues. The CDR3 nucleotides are TGTGCCAGCAGTTTCCGGGAGGAAAAACTGTTTTTT. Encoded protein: CASSFREEKLFF. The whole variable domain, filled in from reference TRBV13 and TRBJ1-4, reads AAGVIQSPRHLIKEKRETATLKCYPIPRHDTVYWYQQGPGQDPQFLISFYEKMQSDKGSIPDRFSAQQFSDYHSELNMSSLELGDSALYFCASSFREEKLFFGSGTQLSVL.

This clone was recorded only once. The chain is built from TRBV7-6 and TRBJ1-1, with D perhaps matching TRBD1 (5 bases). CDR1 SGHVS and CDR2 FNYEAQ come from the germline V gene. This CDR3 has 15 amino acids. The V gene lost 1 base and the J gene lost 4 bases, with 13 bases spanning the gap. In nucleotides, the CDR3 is TGTGCCAGCAGCTTAGAAAGGGGTGGATTCACTGAAGCTTTCTTT. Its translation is CASSLERGGFTEAFF. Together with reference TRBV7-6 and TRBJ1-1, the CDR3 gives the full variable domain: GAGVSQSPRYKVTKRGQDVALRCDPISGHVSLYWYRQALGQGPEFLTYFNYEAQQDKSGLPNDRFSAERPEGSISTLTIQRTEQRDSAMYRCASSLERGGFTEAFFGQGTRLTVV.

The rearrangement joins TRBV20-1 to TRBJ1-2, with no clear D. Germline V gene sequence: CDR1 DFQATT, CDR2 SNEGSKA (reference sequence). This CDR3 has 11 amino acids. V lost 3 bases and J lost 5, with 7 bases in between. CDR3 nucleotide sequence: TGCAGTGCTAGGGTGGAGTATGGCTACACCTTC. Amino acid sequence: CSARVEYGYTF.

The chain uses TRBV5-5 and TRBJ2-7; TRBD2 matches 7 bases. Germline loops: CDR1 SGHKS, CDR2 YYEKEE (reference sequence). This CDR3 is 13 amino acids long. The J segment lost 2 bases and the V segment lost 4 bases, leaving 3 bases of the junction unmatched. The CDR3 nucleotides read TGTGCCAGCAGCCGGCGGGAGACCTACGAGCAGTACTTC. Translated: CASSRRETYEQYF.

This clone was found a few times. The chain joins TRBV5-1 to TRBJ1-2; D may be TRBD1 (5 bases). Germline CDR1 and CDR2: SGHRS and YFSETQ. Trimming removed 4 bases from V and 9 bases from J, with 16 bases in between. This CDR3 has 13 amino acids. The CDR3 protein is CASSPSGGRSYTF. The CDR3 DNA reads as TGCGCCAGCAGCCCCTCGGGGGGTCGGAGCTACACCTTC.

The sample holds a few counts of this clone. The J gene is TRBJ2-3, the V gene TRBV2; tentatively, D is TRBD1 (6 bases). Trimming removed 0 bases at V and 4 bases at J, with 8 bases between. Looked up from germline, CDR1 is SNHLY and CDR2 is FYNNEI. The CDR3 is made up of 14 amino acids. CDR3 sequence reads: CASSEAGAPDTQYF. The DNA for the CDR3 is TGTGCCAGCAGTGAAGCGGGGGCCCCAGATACGCAGTATTTT.

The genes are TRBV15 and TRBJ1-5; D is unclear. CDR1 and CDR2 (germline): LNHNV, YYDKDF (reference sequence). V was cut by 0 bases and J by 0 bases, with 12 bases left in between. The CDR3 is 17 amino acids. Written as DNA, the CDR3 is TGTGCCACCAGCAGAGATTTAGGAGGTTTTAGCAATCAGCCCCAGCATTTT. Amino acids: CATSRDLGGFSNQPQHF.

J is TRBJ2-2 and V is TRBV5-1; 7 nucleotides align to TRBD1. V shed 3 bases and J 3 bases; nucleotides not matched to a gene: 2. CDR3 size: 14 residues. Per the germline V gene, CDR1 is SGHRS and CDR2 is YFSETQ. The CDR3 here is CASSSTGDTGELFF. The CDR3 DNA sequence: TGCGCCAGCAGCTCCACAGGGGACACCGGGGAGCTGTTTTTT.

The CDR3 DNA follows: TGCAGCGTTGAAGATCGACAAAACTATGGCTACACCTTC. Translation: CSVEDRQNYGYTF. The V gene is TRBV29-1, the J gene TRBJ1-2, with D hard to call. The CDR3 length is 13 residues. Germline lookup yields CDR1 SQVTM and CDR2 ANQGSEA. V shed 0 bases and J shed 2 bases, with 7 bases lying between them.

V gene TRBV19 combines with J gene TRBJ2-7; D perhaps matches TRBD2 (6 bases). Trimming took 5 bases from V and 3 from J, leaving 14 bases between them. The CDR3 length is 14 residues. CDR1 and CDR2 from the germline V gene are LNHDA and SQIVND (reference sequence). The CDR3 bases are TGTGCCAGTAGTGCCTACACGGGGGACTACGAGCAGTACTTC. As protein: CASSAYTGDYEQYF.

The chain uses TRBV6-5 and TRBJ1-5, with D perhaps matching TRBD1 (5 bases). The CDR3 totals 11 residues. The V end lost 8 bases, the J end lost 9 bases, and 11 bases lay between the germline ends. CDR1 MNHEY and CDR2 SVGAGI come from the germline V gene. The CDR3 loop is CASGDGGPQHF. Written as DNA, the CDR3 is TGTGCCAGCGGTGACGGGGGGCCCCAGCATTTT.

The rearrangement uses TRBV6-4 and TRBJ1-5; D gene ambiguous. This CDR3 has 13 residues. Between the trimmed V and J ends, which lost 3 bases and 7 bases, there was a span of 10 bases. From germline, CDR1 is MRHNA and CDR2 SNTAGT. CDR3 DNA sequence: TGTGCCAGCAGTGATCGGGTAGGACAGCCCCAGCATTTT. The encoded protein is CASSDRVGQPQHF.

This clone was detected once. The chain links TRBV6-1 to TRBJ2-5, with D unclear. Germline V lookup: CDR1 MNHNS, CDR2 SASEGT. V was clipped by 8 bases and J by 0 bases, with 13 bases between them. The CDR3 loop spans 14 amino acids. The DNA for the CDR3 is TGTGCCAGCCAGCCAGGCGCGCACCAAGAGACCCAGTACTTC. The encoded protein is CASQPGAHQETQYF.

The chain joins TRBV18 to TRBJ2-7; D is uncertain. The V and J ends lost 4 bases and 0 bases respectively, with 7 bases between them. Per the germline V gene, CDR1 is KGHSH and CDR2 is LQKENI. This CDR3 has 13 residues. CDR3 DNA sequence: TGTGCCAGCTCACTACAGAGCTCCTACGAGCAGTACTTC. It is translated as CASSLQSSYEQYF.